This TCR beta chain was profiled in a study of blood T cells in healthy people across ages. Samples each had at least 6 micrograms of total RNA extracted. Then a second PCR, running about 6 to 12 cycles, was carried out with a sample-barcoded 5' primer and a J-beta primer mix. Every individual sample yielded 2.5 million or more paired-end reads (each containing CDR3). Each CDR3 protein gets one entry after TCRdb re-called the 5' RACE reads with MiXCR. This table has about 1.5 million distinct CDR3 sequences, 42% appearing once. This CDR3 is 12 amino acids long. Germline V gene data show CDR1 as LNHNV and CDR2 as YYDKDF (reference sequence). V was trimmed by 0 bases and J by 4 bases, leaving 1 base between them.

The chain carries TRBV15 and TRBJ2-4; D ambiguous. The sequencing sample was made of blood. This clonotype was obtained from a woman aged 18 to 35 in good health. The CDR3 sequence is CATSRDKNIQYF. The CDR3 region has the DNA TGTGCCACCAGCAGAGATAAAAACATTCAGTACTTC. Full variable domain (outside the CDR3, taken from reference TRBV15 and TRBJ2-4): DAMVIQNPRYQVTQFGKPVTLSCSQTLNHNVMYWYQQKSSQAPKLLFHYYDKDFNNEADTPDNFQSRRPNTSFCFLDIRSPGLGDTAMYLCATSRDKNIQYFGAGTRLSVL.